This T cell receptor beta chain was sequenced in a study of T cells in Graves' hyperthyroidism and ophthalmopathy. Whole-study findings and limits: Most thyroid clonotypes expanded above 0.001 appeared in blood too.

The germline V gene encodes CDR1 SEHNR and CDR2 FQNEAQ (reference sequence). The CDR3 is made up of 15 amino acids. The V end was cut by 2 bases, the J end by 7 bases, with 15 bases between. On this clonotype: What it binds is not known.

TCR beta CDR3 regions were amplified from RNA. The HTBI primer set drove a first-round RT-PCR of the TCR CDR3. Each CDR3 protein is one row after TCRdb ran MiXCR on the multiplex PCR reads. The sample shows fewer than 800,000 distinct CDR3 sequences, less than 20% of them seen only once. Sequenced material: blood. This receptor was identified in a man younger than 35 with Graves' hyperthyroidism. The rearrangement links TRBV7-9 to TRBJ2-1, with D possibly TRBD2 on 7 matching bases. CDR3 nucleotides: TGTGCCAGCAGCTTAACTAGCGAGGGGGGGAATGAGCAGTTCTTC. Protein sequence: CASSLTSEGGNEQFF.